The sequence of this T cell receptor (beta chain) was determined in a study of Ad26.COV2.S vaccination and SARS-CoV-2 variants. This CDR3 region has 16 residues. J lost 2 bases, V lost 7 bases, and 8 bases had no gene match. Germline assignment: CDR1 MDHEN and CDR2 SYDVKM. Regarding treatment: roughly 18 received Ad26.COV2.S at low or high dose, single or two shots; several received placebo; per-sample allocation not given. Sampling was performed 63 days after the first vaccine or placebo injection. TCRdb's copy holds only in-frame clones and misses some; the assay was immunoSEQ multiplex PCR. The sample has 350,000 to 450,000 clones, approximately 89% seen once; the top ten hold about 2%. In regard to this clone: Its antigen is undetermined.

General study points: Total T cell responses may have been underestimated by the TCR breadth and depth analyses.

The TCR originated in a person aged 18-60 years who received the Ad26.COV2.S COVID-19 vaccine or a placebo. The chain has TRBV28 and TRBJ2-1, with 10 bases matching TRBD1. Sequencing used peripheral blood, obtained in a trial of Ad26.COV2.S vaccine versus placebo. The CDR3 region is CASILSGQGPYNEQFF. The CDR3 nucleotides are TGTGCCAGCATTCTTTCGGGACAGGGGCCCTACAATGAGCAGTTCTTC.